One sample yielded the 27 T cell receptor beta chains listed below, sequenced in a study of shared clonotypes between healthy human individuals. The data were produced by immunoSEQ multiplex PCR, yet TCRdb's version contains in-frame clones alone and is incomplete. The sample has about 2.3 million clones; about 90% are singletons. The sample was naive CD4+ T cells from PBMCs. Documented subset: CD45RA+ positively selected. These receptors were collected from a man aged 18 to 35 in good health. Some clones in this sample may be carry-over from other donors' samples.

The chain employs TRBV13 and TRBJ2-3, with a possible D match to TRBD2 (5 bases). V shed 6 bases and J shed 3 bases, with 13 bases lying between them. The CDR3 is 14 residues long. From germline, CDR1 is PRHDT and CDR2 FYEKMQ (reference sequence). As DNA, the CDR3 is TGTGCCAGCAGACGTCCCGGGGTGACAGATACGCAGTATTTT. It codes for CASRRPGVTDTQYF.

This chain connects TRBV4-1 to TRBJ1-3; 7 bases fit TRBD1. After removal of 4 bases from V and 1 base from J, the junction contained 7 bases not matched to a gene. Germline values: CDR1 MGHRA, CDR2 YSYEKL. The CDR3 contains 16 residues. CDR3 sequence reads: CASSLREGASGNTIYF. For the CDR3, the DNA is TGCGCCAGCAGCCTAAGGGAGGGGGCTTCTGGAAACACCATATATTTT.

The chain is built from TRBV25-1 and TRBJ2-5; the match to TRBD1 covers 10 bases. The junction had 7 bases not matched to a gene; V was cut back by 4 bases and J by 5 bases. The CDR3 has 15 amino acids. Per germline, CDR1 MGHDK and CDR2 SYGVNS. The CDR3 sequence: CASSGRDRGWETQYF. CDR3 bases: TGTGCCAGCAGTGGCCGGGACAGGGGCTGGGAGACCCAGTACTTC.

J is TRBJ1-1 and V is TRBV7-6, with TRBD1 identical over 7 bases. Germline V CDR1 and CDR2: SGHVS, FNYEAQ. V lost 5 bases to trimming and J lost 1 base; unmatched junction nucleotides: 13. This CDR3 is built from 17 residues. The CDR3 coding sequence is TGTGCCAGCAGCCCACGGACAGGCGGAGGAGGGAACACTGAAGCTTTCTTT. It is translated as CASSPRTGGGGNTEAFF.

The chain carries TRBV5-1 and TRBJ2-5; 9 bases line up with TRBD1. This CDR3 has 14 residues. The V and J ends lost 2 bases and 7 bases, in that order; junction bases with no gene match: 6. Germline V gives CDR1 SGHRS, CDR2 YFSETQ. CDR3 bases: TGCGCCAGCAGCTTAAGGACAGGGGAGGGGACCCAGTACTTC. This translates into CASSLRTGEGTQYF.

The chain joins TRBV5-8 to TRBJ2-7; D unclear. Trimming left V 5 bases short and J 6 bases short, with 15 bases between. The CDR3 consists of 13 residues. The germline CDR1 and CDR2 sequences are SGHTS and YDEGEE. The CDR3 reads CASRSLDPLEQYF. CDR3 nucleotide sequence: TGTGCCAGCAGAAGCCTAGATCCTCTCGAGCAGTACTTC.

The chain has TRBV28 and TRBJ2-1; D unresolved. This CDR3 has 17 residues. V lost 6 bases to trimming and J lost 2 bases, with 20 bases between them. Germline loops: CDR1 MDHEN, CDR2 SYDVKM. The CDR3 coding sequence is TGTGCCAGCAGCCTAACCCCCGGGTCGCCCACCTACAATGAGCAGTTCTTC. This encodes CASSLTPGSPTYNEQFF.

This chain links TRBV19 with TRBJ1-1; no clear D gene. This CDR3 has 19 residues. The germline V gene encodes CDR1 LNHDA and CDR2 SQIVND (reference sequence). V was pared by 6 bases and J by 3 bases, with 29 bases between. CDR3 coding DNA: TGTGCCAGTAGCGCCCTTCTCAAGGCGGCCTCGGGGAAGTACACTGAAGCTTTCTTT. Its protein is CASSALLKAASGKYTEAFF. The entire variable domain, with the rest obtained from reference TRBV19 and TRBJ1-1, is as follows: DGGITQSPKYLFRKEGQNVTLSCEQNLNHDAMYWYRQDPGQGLRLIYYSQIVNDFQKGDIAEGYSVSREKKESFPLTVTSAQKNPTAFYLCASSALLKAASGKYTEAFFGQGTRLTVV.

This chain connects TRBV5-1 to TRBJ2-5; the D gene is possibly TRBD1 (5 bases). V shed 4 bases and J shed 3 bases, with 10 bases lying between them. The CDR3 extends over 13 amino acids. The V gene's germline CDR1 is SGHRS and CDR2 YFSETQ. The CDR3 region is CASSPGAEETQYF. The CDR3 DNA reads TGCGCCAGCAGCCCTGGGGCCGAAGAGACCCAGTACTTC.

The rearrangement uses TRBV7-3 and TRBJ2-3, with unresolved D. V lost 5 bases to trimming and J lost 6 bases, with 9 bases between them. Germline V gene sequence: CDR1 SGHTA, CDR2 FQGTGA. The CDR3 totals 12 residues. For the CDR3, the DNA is TGTGCCAGCAGCGCCCTCGGGGATACGCAGTATTTT. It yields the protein CASSALGDTQYF.

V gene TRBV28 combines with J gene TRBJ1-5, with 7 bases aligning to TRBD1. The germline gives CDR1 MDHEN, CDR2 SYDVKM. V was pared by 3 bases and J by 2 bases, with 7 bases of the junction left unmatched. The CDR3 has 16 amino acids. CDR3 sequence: CASSFRGGGRNQPQHF. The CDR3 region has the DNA TGTGCCAGCAGTTTCAGAGGGGGCGGGCGCAATCAGCCCCAGCATTTT.

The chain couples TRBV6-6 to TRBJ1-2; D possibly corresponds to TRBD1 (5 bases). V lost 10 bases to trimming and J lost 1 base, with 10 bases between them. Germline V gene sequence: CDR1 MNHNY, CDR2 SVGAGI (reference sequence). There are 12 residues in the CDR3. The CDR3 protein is CATRQINYGYTF. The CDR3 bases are TGTGCCACCCGACAGATTAACTATGGCTACACCTTC.

The CDR3 reads CASSQRLQGTEAFF. CDR3 nucleotide sequence: TGTGCCAGCAGCCAAAGACTTCAGGGAACTGAAGCTTTCTTT. J is TRBJ1-1 and V is TRBV2, with D maybe TRBD1 (5 bases). The CDR3 length is 14 residues. CDR1 is SNHLY, CDR2 FYNNEI, per germline. Between the trimmed V and J ends, which lost 6 bases and 5 bases, there was a span of 16 bases.

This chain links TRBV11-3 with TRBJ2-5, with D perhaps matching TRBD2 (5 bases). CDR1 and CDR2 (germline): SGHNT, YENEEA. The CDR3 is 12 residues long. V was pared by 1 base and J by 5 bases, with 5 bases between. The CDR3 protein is CASSLAGETQYF. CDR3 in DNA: TGTGCCAGCAGCTTAGCGGGGGAGACCCAGTACTTC.

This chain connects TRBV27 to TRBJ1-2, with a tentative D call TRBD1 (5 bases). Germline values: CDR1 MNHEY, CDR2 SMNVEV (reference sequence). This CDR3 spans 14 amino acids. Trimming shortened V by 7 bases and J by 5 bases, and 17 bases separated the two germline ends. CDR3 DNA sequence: TGTGCCAGCACCCCTCTGGCGGGGACGTATGGCTACACCTTC. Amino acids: CASTPLAGTYGYTF.

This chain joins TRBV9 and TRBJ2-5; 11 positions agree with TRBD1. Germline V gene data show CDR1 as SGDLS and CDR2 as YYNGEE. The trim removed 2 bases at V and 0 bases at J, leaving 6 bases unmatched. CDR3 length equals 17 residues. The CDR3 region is CASSVTWDRGDQETQYF. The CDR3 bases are TGTGCCAGCAGCGTGACCTGGGACAGGGGGGACCAAGAGACCCAGTACTTC.

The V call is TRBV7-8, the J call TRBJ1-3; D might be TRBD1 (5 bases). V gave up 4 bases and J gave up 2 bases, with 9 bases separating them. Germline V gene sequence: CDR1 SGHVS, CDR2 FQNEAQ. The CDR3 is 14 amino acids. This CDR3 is CASSSDTTGNTIYF. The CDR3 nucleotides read TGTGCCAGCAGCTCGGACACCACTGGAAACACCATATATTTT.

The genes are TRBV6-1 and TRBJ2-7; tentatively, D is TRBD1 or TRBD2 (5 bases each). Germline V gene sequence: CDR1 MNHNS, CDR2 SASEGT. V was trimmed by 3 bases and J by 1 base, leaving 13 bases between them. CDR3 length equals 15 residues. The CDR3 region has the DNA TGTGCCAGCAGTGATGGGACGGCGGGTTCCTACGAGCAGTACTTC. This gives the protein CASSDGTAGSYEQYF.

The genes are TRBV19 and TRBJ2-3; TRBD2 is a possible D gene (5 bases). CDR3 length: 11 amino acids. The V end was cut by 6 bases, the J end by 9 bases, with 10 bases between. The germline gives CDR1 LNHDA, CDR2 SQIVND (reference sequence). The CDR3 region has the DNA TGTGCCAGTAGCAGAGGGAGCACGCAGTATTTT. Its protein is CASSRGSTQYF.

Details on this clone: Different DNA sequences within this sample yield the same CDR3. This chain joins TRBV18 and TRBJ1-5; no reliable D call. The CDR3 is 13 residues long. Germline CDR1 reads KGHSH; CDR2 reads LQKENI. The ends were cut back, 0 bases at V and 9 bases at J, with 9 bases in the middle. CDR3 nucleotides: TGTGCCAGCTCACCACCATCGGGAGGGCCCCAGCATTTT. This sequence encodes CASSPPSGGPQHF.

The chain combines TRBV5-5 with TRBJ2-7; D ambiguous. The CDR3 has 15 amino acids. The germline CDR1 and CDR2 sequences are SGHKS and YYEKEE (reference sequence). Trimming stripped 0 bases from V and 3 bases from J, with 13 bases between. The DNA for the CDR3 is TGTGCCAGCAGCTTGGAAGGTCTTATCCACTACGAGCAGTACTTC. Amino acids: CASSLEGLIHYEQYF.

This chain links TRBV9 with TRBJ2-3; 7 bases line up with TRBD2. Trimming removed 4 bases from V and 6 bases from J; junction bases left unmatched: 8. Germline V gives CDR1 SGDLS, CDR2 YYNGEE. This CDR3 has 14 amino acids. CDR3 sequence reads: CASSREGVIDTQYF. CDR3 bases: TGTGCCAGCAGCAGGGAGGGAGTAATTGATACGCAGTATTTT. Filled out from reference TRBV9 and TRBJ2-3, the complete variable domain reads DSGVTQTPKHLITATGQRVTLRCSPRSGDLSVYWYQQSLDQGLQFLIQYYNGEERAKGNILERFSAQQFPDLHSELNLSSLELGDSALYFCASSREGVIDTQYFGPGTRLTVL.

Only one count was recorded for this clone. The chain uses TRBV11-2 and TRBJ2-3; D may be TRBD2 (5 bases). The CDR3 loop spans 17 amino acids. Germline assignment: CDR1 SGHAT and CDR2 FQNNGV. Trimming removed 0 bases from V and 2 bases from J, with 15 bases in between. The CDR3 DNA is TGTGCCAGCAGCTTAGATAAGGAGGCGGTTCCCACAGATACGCAGTATTTT. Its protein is CASSLDKEAVPTDTQYF.

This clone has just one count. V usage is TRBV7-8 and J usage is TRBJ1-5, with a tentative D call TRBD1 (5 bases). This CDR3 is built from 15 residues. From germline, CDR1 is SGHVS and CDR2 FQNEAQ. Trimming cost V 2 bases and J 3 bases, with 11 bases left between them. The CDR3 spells CASSLHRDPNQPQHF. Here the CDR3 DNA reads TGTGCCAGCAGCTTACACCGGGACCCCAATCAGCCCCAGCATTTT.

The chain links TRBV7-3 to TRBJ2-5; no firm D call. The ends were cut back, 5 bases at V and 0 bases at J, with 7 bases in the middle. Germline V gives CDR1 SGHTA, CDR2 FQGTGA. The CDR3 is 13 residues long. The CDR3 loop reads CASSISYQETQYF. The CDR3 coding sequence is TGTGCCAGCAGCATAAGTTACCAAGAGACCCAGTACTTC.

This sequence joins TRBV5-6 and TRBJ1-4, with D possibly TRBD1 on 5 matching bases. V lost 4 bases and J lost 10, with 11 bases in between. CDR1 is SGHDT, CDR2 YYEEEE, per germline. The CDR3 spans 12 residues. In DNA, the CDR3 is TGTGCCAGCAGCACCCGGCAGGGAAAACTGTTTTTT. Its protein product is CASSTRQGKLFF.

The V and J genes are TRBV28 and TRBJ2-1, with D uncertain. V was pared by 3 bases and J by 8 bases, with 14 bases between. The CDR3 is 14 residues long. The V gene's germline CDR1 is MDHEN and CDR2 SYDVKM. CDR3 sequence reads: CASSFSWPRHEQFF. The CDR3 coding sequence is TGTGCCAGCAGTTTTAGTTGGCCGCGTCATGAGCAGTTCTTC.